Included here is one T cell receptor (beta chain) sequence, with context. The protocol was immunoSEQ multiplex PCR, while the TCRdb copy is restricted to in-frame clones and leaves out a portion. This sample has over 100,000 clones, with approximately 90% found just once. This record comes from a study of blood T cell repertoires in COVID-19. Study-level information: The United States, Italy and Spain were the sources of the acute and convalescent COVID-19 samples.

The CDR3 is made up of 15 amino acids. J gave up 4 bases and V 4 bases, and 6 bases lay outside the gene matches. CDR1 and CDR2 from the germline V gene are SGHAT and FQNNGV. The chain joins TRBV11-2 to TRBJ2-7; 11 bases fit TRBD1. The sample was peripheral blood. The origin of this receptor is a man in his forties or fifties with active COVID-19. The CDR3 sequence: CASSSPGQGVYEQYF. The CDR3, as DNA: TGTGCCAGCAGCTCTCCGGGACAGGGGGTATACGAGCAGTACTTC.